Below are 6 T cell receptor beta chains sequenced from a single sample in a study of technical replicates of blood from a few donors. Sequenced by immunoSEQ multiplex PCR; TCRdb stores in-frame clones only, minus some. The table lists some 73,000 clones, over 90% of them singletons, with under 5.5% in the top ten. The source material was PBMCs. The receptor source for this set is a human donor in good health. Some clones in this sample may be carry-over from other donors' samples.

This sequence joins TRBV7-2 and TRBJ2-1; 8 bases are a match to TRBD1. V gave up 5 bases and J gave up 4 bases; unmatched junction bases: 4. From germline, CDR1 is SGHTA and CDR2 FQGNSA. CDR3 length: 14 amino acids. This CDR3 reads CASSARQGYNEQFF. The CDR3 DNA sequence: TGTGCCAGCAGCGCCAGACAGGGGTACAATGAGCAGTTCTTC.

The gene calls are TRBV7-2 and TRBJ2-3; tentative D call: TRBD2 (6 bases). This CDR3 has 15 residues. Germline loops: CDR1 SGHTA, CDR2 FQGNSA. Trimming took 5 bases from V and 2 from J, leaving 14 bases between them. CDR3 in amino acids: CASSRDSRNTDTQYF. The CDR3 DNA follows: TGTGCCAGCAGCCGGGACTCACGCAACACAGATACGCAGTATTTT.

This clone was found a few times. This chain uses TRBV11-2 with TRBJ1-6; D might be TRBD1 (5 bases). The CDR3 runs to 16 residues. The V gene lost 1 base and the J gene lost 8 bases, with 15 bases spanning the gap. Per the germline V gene, CDR1 is SGHAT and CDR2 is FQNNGV. In nucleotides, the CDR3 is TGTGCCAGCAGCTTAGGAGGTTCAGGGATTTATTCACCCCTCCACTTT. Translating it yields CASSLGGSGIYSPLHF.

This chain uses TRBV4-2 with TRBJ1-2; the D gene is possibly TRBD1 (5 bases). The CDR3 consists of 15 residues. Trimming pared 2 bases from V and 2 bases from J, leaving 12 bases between. Germline-derived CDR1 and CDR2 are LGHNA and YNFKEQ. The CDR3 sequence: CASSQHVDRNYGYTF. The CDR3 DNA reads as TGTGCCAGCAGCCAACATGTAGACAGAAACTATGGCTACACCTTC.

The chain uses TRBV14 and TRBJ1-3, with no clear D. CDR1 and CDR2 from the germline V gene are SGHDN and FVKESK. Trimming stripped 4 bases from V and 0 bases from J, with 10 bases between. This CDR3 is built from 15 residues. The CDR3 DNA reads TGTGCCAGCAGCCCTCAGCGTGTCTCTGGAAACACCATATATTTT. This gives the protein CASSPQRVSGNTIYF.

This clone came up once. The chain employs TRBV4-2 and TRBJ2-1; 10 bases fit TRBD2. V lost 1 base and J lost 7; bases outside the gene matches: 4. From germline, CDR1 is LGHNA and CDR2 YNFKEQ. The CDR3 extends over 15 amino acids. The DNA for the CDR3 is TGTGCCAGCAGCCAAGTAAGCGGGGGGGGAAATGAGCAGTTCTTC. As protein: CASSQVSGGGNEQFF.